The source of this T cell receptor beta chain is a study of siplizumab effects on memory and regulatory T cells (dated by TCRdb to between 2018 and 2021). With regard to the full study: The effect of the anti-CD2 antibody siplizumab on alloreactive T-cell subsets was examined in allogeneic mixed lymphocyte reactions constructed from human PBMCs.

For this chain, trimming is 5 bases at the V end and 1 base at the J end, and the number of junction bases without a gene match is 3. CDR1 and CDR2 (PRHDT, FYEKMQ) derive from the germline V gene (reference sequence). The CDR3 covers 14 residues, taking in both the cysteine and the phenylalanine. Of all the DNA, just the CDR3 is kept, 42 bases in frame from base 1. Broader findings and caveats from the paper: Of the alloreactive CD4+ clones that could be mapped, the Treg-derived share averaged about 63% with siplizumab compared with around 25% in control reactions. No functional confirmation was obtained for the suppressive function of proliferating Tregs from siplizumab cultures. Because sequences below about 10^-5 frequency were poorly captured, only a minor fraction of alloreactive clones could be mapped to unstimulated subsets. Unstimulated naive T cells appeared more diverse than memory T cells, and naive cells seemed to contribute substantially to the alloresponse. A naive or memory phenotype could not be assigned to roughly 75-96% of proliferating CD4+ or CD8+ clones. Siplizumab significantly lowered the cumulative frequency of alloreactive sequences that could be traced to unstimulated CD4+ memory T cells.

Sorted unstimulated T cells and proliferating T cells recovered from mixed lymphocyte reactions were subjected to TCRbeta CDR3 sequencing. Fresh whole blood from approximately 9 HLA-typed healthy donors was used to isolate PBMCs. Preparation of the library involved the immunoSEQ multiplex PCR assay. Around 9.9 x 10^4 TCR templates per sample were assayed by the deep sequencing platform. Genomic DNA extracted from sorted T cells was the material used for TCRbeta CDR3 sequencing. The original methods were these. Clonal analysis of TCRbeta CDR3 data was done in the R programming language. Unstimulated samples were compared with post-reaction CFSE-low samples to define alloreactive CD4+ and CD8+ clones. Alloreactive CD4+ clones were assigned to regulatory or non-regulatory origin by matching sequences to sorted unstimulated Treg and non-Treg repertoires. Held by TCRdb, this immuneACCESS table contains in-frame sequences only and omits some clones. Under half of the omission traces to an unresolved V gene where checked; the cause of the rest is unknown. D and trimming come from the DNA, and the V and J calls and clone size come from that table. The sample contains roughly 100,000 clones, approximately 93% of them found a single time. About 6.7% of the sample goes to the ten largest clones.

Notes on this clone: What this receptor recognizes is not known. Base-call qualities are not available, and no considerably larger clone is one nucleotide away.

The source of this sequence is a human donor in good health. Material for sequencing was CD8+ T cells sorted from blood. Recombination connected TRBV13 to TRBJ2-7; 9 junctional bases match TRBD1. This receptor carries the CDR3 CASSPGTGSYEQYF. The nucleotide sequence reads TGTGCCAGCAGCCCCGGGACAGGGTCCTACGAGCAGTACTTC.